This TCR beta chain was captured in a study of cytomegalovirus exposure and HLA in healthy donors. At the level of the study: Of over 350 genotyped donors, 81% grouped in the Caucasian-associated ancestry cluster. The study's findings and limits: Highly shared variants forming one cluster were likely a sequencing artifact.

A note on this clone: The antigen is undetermined.

PCR was performed using 60 Vbeta and 13 Jbeta primers. The method was immunoSEQ multiplex PCR; TCRdb's version includes in-frame clones alone and lacks a portion of them. The data hold some 99,000 clones, with about 80% observed a single time. Sequencing used PBMCs. The clonotype comes from a middle-aged man in good health and CMV-seronegative.

The CDR3 DNA reads TGTGCCAGTAGTATAGGACAGAATAGCAATCAGCCCCAGCATTTT. Its translation: CASSIGQNSNQPQHF. The chain joins TRBV19 to TRBJ1-5; possibly TRBD1 for D (5 bases). This CDR3 contains 15 residues. The germline V and J ends were trimmed by 1 base and 0 bases, with 7 bases remaining between them. CDR1 and CDR2 (germline): LNHDA, SQIVND (reference sequence). Complete variable domain (other parts from reference TRBV19 and TRBJ1-5): DGGITQSPKYLFRKEGQNVTLSCEQNLNHDAMYWYRQDPGQGLRLIYYSQIVNDFQKGDIAEGYSVSREKKESFPLTVTSAQKNPTAFYLCASSIGQNSNQPQHFGDGTRLSIL.